Listed below are T cell receptor beta chains from one sample, sequenced in a study of control samples from healthy donors and cancer patients. Assay used: immunoSEQ multiplex PCR; TCRdb lists only in-frame clones, some missing. The sample contains 140,000 or so clones, 75% to 90% of which appear only once. Sequencing input: blood. The source is a man aged 25-45 years in good health. Both conserved end residues are part of each CDR3. A D gene is named only where the DNA matches it firmly. Clone size is shown for a subset of rows, as once, few, many or a class of expanded clone.

NA	TRBV12-3/TRBV12-4	TRBJ1-2	NA	TGTGCCAGCAGTTTAGGACGGAACTATGGCTACACCTTC	CASSLGRNYGYTF
NA	TRBV12-5	TRBJ1-2	NA	TGTGCTAGTGGTTTGGATCGGACAATCCCCACCTTC	CASGLDRTIPTF
NA	TRBV21-1	TRBJ1-4	NA	TGTGCCAGCAGGGGACAGGGGGATACTGATCACCCAAAACTGTTTTTT	CASRGQGDTDHPKLFF
NA	TRBV5-1	TRBJ2-3	NA	TGCGCCAGCAGCCTAGGGGGGTTGGAGACAGATACGCAGTATTTT	CASSLGGLETDTQYF
NA	TRBV4-1	TRBJ1-2	TRBD1	TGCGCCAGCAGCCAACGACAGGGACTAAACTATGGCTACACCTTC	CASSQRQGLNYGYTF
NA	TRBV2	TRBJ2-7	TRBD1	TGTGCCAGCAGTGACAGGGGGCGAAACGAGCAGTACTTC	CASSDRGRNEQYF
NA	TRBV3-1/TRBV3-2	TRBJ2-5	TRBD2	TGTGCCAGCAGCCAATTGGCCCGCCTAGCGGGGGCCCCTGGGGAGACCCAGTACTTC	CASSQLARLAGAPGETQYF
NA	TRBV27	TRBJ1-1	TRBD1	TGTGCCAGCAGTTCGACAGGGGTCTATAGAACTGAAGCTTTCTTT	CASSSTGVYRTEAFF
once	TRBV27	TRBJ2-2	NA	TGTGCCAGCAGTTTATCGAACACCGGGGAGCTGTTTTTT	CASSLSNTGELFF
many	TRBV20-1	TRBJ2-7	NA	TGCAGTGCTTGGGGGGACGAGCAGTACTTC	CSAWGDEQYF
NA	TRBV28	TRBJ2-3	NA	TGTGCCAGCAGTACGAGACCAGCAAATACGCAGTATTTT	CASSTRPANTQYF
NA	TRBV4-1	TRBJ2-7	TRBD1	TGCGCCAGCAGCCACTCGGGACAGGGAAGGAGCTCCTACGAGCAGTACTTC	CASSHSGQGRSSYEQYF
NA	TRBV2	TRBJ2-1	TRBD1	TGTGCCAGCAGTGGTGACAGGGGGATTTACAATGAGCAGTTCTTC	CASSGDRGIYNEQFF
once	TRBV12-5	TRBJ2-5	TRBD1	TGTGCTAGTGGTTTGGGAGGGACAGGGACGGTGACCCAGTACTTC	CASGLGGTGTVTQYF
NA	TRBV7-9	TRBJ2-2	NA	TGTGCCAGCAGTCATCGGGCGTCAGCCGGGGAGCTGTTTTTT	CASSHRASAGELFF
NA	TRBV6-6	TRBJ1-5	NA	TGTGCCAGCGGAGGGCACGCCAATCAGCCCCAGCATTTT	CASGGHANQPQHF
NA	TRBV27	TRBJ2-1	TRBD2	TGTGCCAGCAGTTTCCCCGGACTAGCGGGGAGCGAGCAGTTCTTC	CASSFPGLAGSEQFF
once	TRBV4-1	TRBJ1-5	NA	TGCGCCAGCAGCCAAGATCAGGTTGGCAATCAGCCCCAGCATTTT	CASSQDQVGNQPQHF
NA	TRBV2	TRBJ1-3	TRBD1	TGTGCCACACACCGGGACAGGGAGGACACCATATATTTT	CATHRDREDTIYF
NA	TRBV11-2	TRBJ1-6	NA	TGTGCCAGCAGCTTAGATAGGCGGGACTCCTATAATTCACCCCTCCACTTT	CASSLDRRDSYNSPLHF
NA	TRBV7-9	TRBJ2-7	NA	TGTGCCAGCAGCTTAGGGGTATCCTACGAGCAGTACTTC	CASSLGVSYEQYF
NA	TRBV11-3	TRBJ2-6	TRBD2	TGTGCCAGCAGCCCCCCAGGGAGGGCTGGGGCCAACGTCCTGACTTTC	CASSPPGRAGANVLTF
NA	TRBV4-1	TRBJ2-7	NA	TGCGCCAGCAGCCACTTCTTGGGGGAGCAGTACTTC	CASSHFLGEQYF
NA	TRBV5-6	TRBJ2-7	NA	TGTGCCAGCAGCTTTTATGGCAACTCCTACGAGCAGTACTTC	CASSFYGNSYEQYF
NA	TRBV2	TRBJ2-1	NA	TGTGCCAGCAGTGGGCAGTCTTACAATGAGCAGTTCTTC	CASSGQSYNEQFF
once	TRBV7-2	TRBJ2-1	NA	TGTGCCAGCAGCTTTGACTGGCTTGGGGGTGAGCAGTTCTTC	CASSFDWLGGEQFF
NA	TRBV24-1	TRBJ1-5	TRBD1	TGTGCCACCAGTGACCCGGACAGGGGGCCTTCATGGCAGCCCCAGCATTTT	CATSDPDRGPSWQPQHF
NA	TRBV5-1	TRBJ1-5	NA	TGCGCCAGCAGCTTGGGGGCTGGCGGTCAGCCCCAGCATTTT	CASSLGAGGQPQHF
NA	TRBV6-2/TRBV6-3	TRBJ1-5	NA	TGTGCCAGCAGTTACGACTGGTTGAATAATCAGCCCCAGCATTTT	CASSYDWLNNQPQHF
once	TRBV11-2	TRBJ1-2	NA	TGTGCCAGCAGCCTAGGGGCAGGGTCGAGAGGTGGCTACACCTTC	CASSLGAGSRGGYTF
NA	TRBV30	TRBJ1-2	TRBD1	TGTGCCTGGAGTGTACAGGGGTACAGTGGCTACACCTTC	CAWSVQGYSGYTF
NA	TRBV14	TRBJ1-3	NA	TGTGCCAGCAGCCACACACGGGGACCCACACGGCACTCTGGAAACACCATATATTTT	CASSHTRGPTRHSGNTIYF
once	TRBV18	TRBJ2-3	NA	TGTGCCAGCTCACCATGGGGTAGCACAGATACGCAGTATTTT	CASSPWGSTDTQYF
NA	TRBV19	TRBJ2-1	NA	TGTGCCAGTAGCTGGCGAGCGGAATACAATGAGCAGTTCTTC	CASSWRAEYNEQFF
NA	TRBV12-3/TRBV12-4	TRBJ1-1	NA	TGTGCCAGCAGCCTGATAGAGGCTGAAGCTTTCTTT	CASSLIEAEAFF
NA	TRBV13	TRBJ2-7	NA	TGTGCCAGCAGCTTAGGCGAGAACTACGAGCAGTACTTC	CASSLGENYEQYF
NA	TRBV5-4	TRBJ2-3	NA	TGTGCCAGCAGCCCAGGAGGGACTTCCACAGATACGCAGTATTTT	CASSPGGTSTDTQYF
NA	TRBV4-3	TRBJ1-2	TRBD1	TGCGCCAGCAGCCAGGACAGGTATTCAATTGGCTACACCTTC	CASSQDRYSIGYTF
NA	TRBV30	TRBJ1-5	NA	TGTGCCTGGAGTGCGGGGGGGGGCAATCAGCCCCAGCATTTT	CAWSAGGGNQPQHF
NA	TRBV5-1	TRBJ2-7	TRBD1	TGCGCCAGCAGCCCGGCCGGGCAGGGGGCGGCGTACTTC	CASSPAGQGAAYF
NA	TRBV15	TRBJ2-7	NA	TGTGCCACCAGCAGTGACCTAAAGTACGAGCAGTACTTC	CATSSDLKYEQYF
few	TRBV5-4	TRBJ1-6	NA	TGTGCCAGCAGCGCTGACAGTGGGAATTCACCCCTCCACTTT	CASSADSGNSPLHF
NA	TRBV10-3	TRBJ1-5	NA	TGTGCCATCAGTGAGCCACTAAGCAATCAGCCCCAGCATTTT	CAISEPLSNQPQHF
NA	TRBV27	TRBJ2-3	TRBD1	TGTGCCAGCAGTCCTCGGACAGGGAGCACAGATACGCAGTATTTT	CASSPRTGSTDTQYF
NA	TRBV3-1/TRBV3-2	TRBJ2-5	TRBD1	TGTGCCAGCAGCCAATACAGGGGGCGCTTGAATCGAGAGACCCAGTACTTC	CASSQYRGRLNRETQYF
NA	TRBV7-9	TRBJ2-7	TRBD2	TGTGCCAGCAGCTCAGAACTAGCGGGAGACTACGAGCAGTACTTC	CASSSELAGDYEQYF
NA	TRBV29-1	TRBJ2-1	NA	TGCAGCGTTGACGGCGGTACCAGGGCTGAGCAGTTCTTC	CSVDGGTRAEQFF
NA	TRBV9	TRBJ2-3	TRBD1	TGTGCCAGCAGCGTCAGGTCGGGGACAGGGGGTTCAGATACGCAGTATTTT	CASSVRSGTGGSDTQYF